A single sample is the source of the 30 T cell receptor beta chains below, sequenced in a study of blood T cells in healthy people across ages. A J-beta primer mix and a sample-barcoded 5' primer were used in a second PCR of about 7 to 12 cycles. From the 5' RACE reads, TCRdb called clonotypes with MiXCR, one entry per CDR3 protein. The sample holds 1.5 million to 2 million distinct CDR3 sequences, 40% to 55% seen once. The sequenced sample was blood. The receptors come from a middle-aged woman in good health.

CDR3 DNA: TGCGCCAGCAGCCAAGTCCGGTTCGCGGTTAGGGCGGGGGACAATGAGCAGTTCTTC. Encoded protein: CASSQVRFAVRAGDNEQFF. V and J are TRBV4-1 and TRBJ2-1, with 7 bases that match TRBD2. CDR1 is MGHRA, CDR2 YSYEKL, per germline. The CDR3 is made up of 19 amino acids. Trimming at V came to 1 base and at J to 5 bases, leaving 17 bases not matched to a gene.

V gene TRBV5-1 combines with J gene TRBJ2-5; 7 bases fit TRBD1. The V gene's germline CDR1 is SGHRS and CDR2 YFSETQ. J was trimmed by 11 bases and V by 0 bases; bases with no gene match: 16. The CDR3 is made up of 16 amino acids. As DNA, the CDR3 is TGCGCCAGCAGCTTGGGCTCGGGACAGACCTACAATGAGCAGTACTTC. Translating gives CASSLGSGQTYNEQYF.

Worth noting for this clonotype: The junction departs from germline at one end; a sequencing error may be responsible. The V gene is TRBV4-3, the J gene TRBJ2-1; D is unclear. CDR1 and CDR2 (germline): LGHNA, YSLEER. This CDR3 is built from 16 residues. The CDR3, as DNA: TGCGCCAGCAGCCAAGATTTGTGCAGCTCCTACAATGGGCAGTTCTTC. The encoded protein is CASSQDLCSSYNGQFF.

This chain uses TRBV6-5 with TRBJ2-1, with D possibly being TRBD1 (5 bases). The germline V and J ends were trimmed by 7 bases and 3 bases, with 10 bases remaining between them. The length of the CDR3 is 13 residues. Germline loops: CDR1 MNHEY, CDR2 SVGAGI. The CDR3 DNA is TGTGCCAGCACCGAAGGGGTCTACAATGAGCAGTTCTTC. It is translated as CASTEGVYNEQFF.

This clonotype was seen repeatedly, ten times or more. The chain links TRBV9 to TRBJ2-7, with unresolved D. This CDR3 is 10 amino acids long. V lost 0 bases and J 5 bases, leaving 0 bases between the germline ends. From germline, CDR1 is SGDLS and CDR2 YYNGEE. Written as DNA, the CDR3 is TGTGCCAGCAGCGTAGACGAGCAGTACTTC. As protein: CASSVDEQYF.

This chain links TRBV10-2 with TRBJ2-5; 7 bases line up with TRBD1. Germline V CDR1 and CDR2: WSHSY, SAAADI. Trimming removed 0 bases from V and 1 base from J; junction bases left unmatched: 2. The CDR3 covers 15 residues. The CDR3 sequence is CASSESRTGQETQYF. In nucleotides, the CDR3 is TGCGCCAGCAGTGAGTCTAGGACAGGCCAAGAGACCCAGTACTTC.

This rearrangement joins TRBV2 to TRBJ2-3; 9 bases line up with TRBD2. This CDR3 contains 15 residues. Losses at the gene ends were 5 bases for V and 5 bases for J; bases not matched to a gene: 8. CDR1 SNHLY and CDR2 FYNNEI come from the germline V gene. For the CDR3, the DNA is TGTGCCAGCAGTCTGGAGCGGGGGGCGGGAGATACGCAGTATTTT. Translating it yields CASSLERGAGDTQYF.

This clonotype has more than one count but fewer than ten. The chain recombines TRBV4-1 with TRBJ2-1; 7 nucleotides match TRBD1. Germline trimming cut 5 bases from V and 4 bases from J; bases unmatched to any gene: 8. Germline values: CDR1 MGHRA, CDR2 YSYEKL. The CDR3 totals 15 residues. The CDR3 sequence is CASSFEGAVYNEQFF. DNA for the CDR3: TGCGCCAGCAGCTTCGAGGGGGCGGTTTACAATGAGCAGTTCTTC.

The genes are TRBV6-2 or TRBV6-3 and TRBJ2-7; D unclear. The V gene lost 2 bases and the J gene lost 3 bases, with 11 bases spanning the gap. This CDR3 is 14 amino acids long. CDR1 MNHEY and CDR2 SVGEGT come from the germline V gene. This chain's CDR3 is CASSYAATGYEQYF. DNA of the CDR3: TGTGCCAGCAGTTACGCGGCAACTGGCTACGAGCAGTACTTC.

This chain uses TRBV27 with TRBJ2-7; D is unresolved. V lost 2 bases and J lost 2, with 7 bases in between. Germline values: CDR1 MNHEY, CDR2 SMNVEV (reference sequence). CDR3 length: 13 residues. In nucleotides, the CDR3 is TGTGCCAGCAGTTTAAGGCCAGCCTACGAGCAGTACTTC. It codes for CASSLRPAYEQYF.

This clonotype was counted a few times. This chain uses TRBV27 with TRBJ1-1; 7 bases line up with TRBD1. CDR1 and CDR2 from the germline V gene are MNHEY and SMNVEV (reference sequence). This CDR3 contains 15 residues. V gave up 5 bases and J gave up 5 bases; unmatched junction bases: 11. The CDR3 region has the DNA TGTGCCAGCAGTACCCGGCAGGGGGTGCGGACTGAAGCTTTCTTT. Its translation is CASSTRQGVRTEAFF.

The V and J genes are TRBV6-6 and TRBJ2-5, with 7 bases matching TRBD2. V shed 7 bases and J 3 bases; nucleotides not matched to a gene: 5. The CDR3 loop spans 13 amino acids. CDR1 is MNHNY, CDR2 SVGAGI, per germline (reference sequence). The CDR3 region has the DNA TGTGCCAGCATCCGGGGGGTGAAAGAGACCCAGTACTTC. This gives the protein CASIRGVKETQYF.

The rearrangement joins TRBV9 to TRBJ1-4, with a possible D match to TRBD1 (6 bases). Per germline, CDR1 SGDLS and CDR2 YYNGEE. V was shortened by 4 bases and J by 4 bases, with 14 bases between the two germline ends. The CDR3 extends over 15 amino acids. CDR3 bases: TGTGCCAGCAGCCCATGGACAGCCCTTAATGAAAAACTGTTTTTT. Its translation: CASSPWTALNEKLFF.

The rearrangement links TRBV3-1 to TRBJ1-5; tentatively, D is TRBD1 (5 bases). V was trimmed by 0 bases and J by 6 bases, leaving 24 bases between them. CDR1 is LGHDT, CDR2 YNNKEL, per germline (reference sequence). The CDR3 runs to 19 residues. The CDR3 DNA reads TGTGCCAGCAGCCAAGATGGCGAGACAGACAGAAACTTCCCTCAGCCCCAGCATTTT. The encoded protein is CASSQDGETDRNFPQPQHF.

V usage is TRBV7-9 and J usage is TRBJ2-3; 9 positions match TRBD1. The germline gives CDR1 SEHNR, CDR2 FQNEAQ (reference sequence). The V gene end was trimmed by 6 bases and the J gene end by 3 bases; junction bases not matched to a gene: 4. The CDR3 is 14 amino acids. The CDR3 bases are TGTGCCAGCAGTATGGACAGGGGAACAGATACGCAGTATTTT. It translates to CASSMDRGTDTQYF.

There are a few counts of this clonotype. This CDR3 is CASSDLARSSYEQYF. The CDR3 coding sequence is TGTGCCAGCAGTGACCTAGCGAGGAGCTCCTACGAGCAGTACTTC. The chain carries TRBV28 and TRBJ2-7; maybe TRBD2 (6 bases). The CDR3 is made up of 15 amino acids. The V gene lost 5 bases and the J gene lost 0 bases, with 14 bases spanning the gap. In germline, CDR1 is MDHEN, CDR2 SYDVKM.

This clonotype appeared many times. One junction end disagrees with the germline gene, perhaps due to a read error. The chain couples TRBV5-1 to TRBJ2-7; 9 nucleotides match TRBD1. The CDR3 extends over 15 amino acids. Per germline, CDR1 SGHRS and CDR2 YFSETQ. As DNA, the CDR3 is TGTGCCAGCAGCCCCGGACAGGGGTTCTCCTACGAGCAGTACTTC. Protein product: CASSPGQGFSYEQYF.

The gene calls are TRBV6-1 and TRBJ2-5, with 7 bases fitting TRBD1. V was pared by 7 bases and J by 2 bases, with 7 bases of the junction left unmatched. This CDR3 is 14 amino acids long. CDR1 MNHNS and CDR2 SASEGT come from the germline V gene. The CDR3 region has the DNA TGTGCCAGCACTACAGGGGCATCGCAAGAGACCCAGTACTTC. It is translated as CASTTGASQETQYF.

The rearrangement links TRBV29-1 to TRBJ2-4, with D possibly being TRBD1 (5 bases). Germline-derived CDR1 and CDR2 are SQVTM and ANQGSEA. This CDR3 is built from 15 residues. Trimming took 7 bases from V and 1 from J, leaving 17 bases between them. The CDR3 DNA is TGCAGCGCGTTCAGGGTTGGCGAGGCCAAAAACATTCAGTACTTC. Its protein is CSAFRVGEAKNIQYF.

The chain has TRBV4-2 and TRBJ2-1; the match to TRBD1 covers 9 bases. Germline V gene data show CDR1 as LGHNA and CDR2 as YNFKEQ. V was pared by 3 bases and J by 13 bases, with 16 bases of the junction left unmatched. CDR3 length: 16 residues. DNA for the CDR3: TGTGCCAGCAGCCATGCCGGACAGGGGTGGGGAGAGACCCAGTTCTTC. It encodes CASSHAGQGWGETQFF.

In DNA form, the CDR3 reads TGCAGTGCTAGAGCGATAGCGGGGGGGCCCTACGAGCAGTACTTC. It specifies CSARAIAGGPYEQYF. The chain carries TRBV20-1 and TRBJ2-7, with 11 bases that match TRBD2. Germline V gives CDR1 DFQATT, CDR2 SNEGSKA (reference sequence). V shed 1 base, J shed 2 bases, and the junction held 4 bases outside the gene matches. This CDR3 comprises 15 residues.

This clonotype was seen more than once but under ten times. This chain links TRBV7-2 with TRBJ2-1; D perhaps matches TRBD1 (5 bases). Per the germline V gene, CDR1 is SGHTA and CDR2 is FQGNSA. The CDR3 extends over 14 amino acids. Trimming cost V 5 bases and J 3 bases, with 11 bases left between them. CDR3 residues: CASSTPDSYNEQFF. Here the CDR3 DNA reads TGTGCCAGCAGCACCCCCGACAGCTACAATGAGCAGTTCTTC.

The chain employs TRBV28 and TRBJ2-3; weak D call: TRBD1 (6 bases). The ends were cut back, 6 bases at V and 2 bases at J, with 18 bases in the middle. The germline V gene encodes CDR1 MDHEN and CDR2 SYDVKM. The CDR3 contains 16 residues. CDR3: CASSKNRVLSTDTQYF. As DNA, the CDR3 is TGTGCCAGCAGCAAAAACAGGGTTTTGTCCACAGATACGCAGTATTTT.

CDR3 coding DNA: TGTGCCAGCAGGAAGGCAGGGGCCGACGGGGAGACCCAGTACTTC. It specifies CASRKAGADGETQYF. This chain uses TRBV27 with TRBJ2-5; perhaps TRBD1 as D (6 bases). Germline CDR1 is MNHEY and CDR2 is SMNVEV (reference sequence). Trimming cost V 6 bases and J 5 bases, with 19 bases left between them. This CDR3 spans 15 amino acids.

The chain is built from TRBV20-1 and TRBJ2-5, with 9 nucleotides matching TRBD2. The length of the CDR3 is 17 residues. The V and J ends lost 0 bases and 2 bases, in that order; junction bases with no gene match: 10. The germline V gene encodes CDR1 DFQATT and CDR2 SNEGSKA (reference sequence). CDR3 protein: CSARDGVLAGRQETQYF. The DNA for the CDR3 is TGCAGTGCTAGAGATGGGGTGCTAGCGGGGAGACAAGAGACCCAGTACTTC.

The chain has TRBV29-1 and TRBJ2-3; 10 nucleotides match TRBD1. Germline V gives CDR1 SQVTM, CDR2 ANQGSEA. The junction had 2 bases not matched to a gene; V was cut back by 0 bases and J by 5 bases. This CDR3 contains 14 residues. This CDR3 reads CSVEDWDRGDTQYF. CDR3 nucleotide sequence: TGCAGCGTTGAAGATTGGGACAGGGGAGATACGCAGTATTTT.

CDR3 in amino acids: CASSLRSSGVADTQYF. The DNA of the CDR3 is TGTGCCAGCAGTTTACGGAGTAGCGGGGTCGCAGATACGCAGTATTTT. The rearrangement links TRBV27 to TRBJ2-3; 8 positions match TRBD2. The CDR3 consists of 16 residues. CDR1 is MNHEY, CDR2 SMNVEV, per germline (reference sequence). V was pared by 2 bases and J by 4 bases, with 8 bases of the junction left unmatched.

Points on this clonotype: Relative to the germline gene, one junction end is altered; a read error may explain this. The J gene is TRBJ2-4, the V gene TRBV6-2 or TRBV6-3; D ambiguous. Matching the DNA end better, TRBJ2-7 makes the J call doubtful. CDR3 length: 12 amino acids. The germline gives CDR1 MNHEY, CDR2 SVGEGT. CDR3 nucleotide sequence: TGTGCCAGCAGCTACTCCTCCGCCGAGCAGTACTTC. Protein product: CASSYSSAEQYF.

CDR3 in DNA: TGTGCCAGCAGGACTAGCGGGTACACAGATACGCAGTATTTT. The encoded protein is CASRTSGYTDTQYF. The V gene is TRBV6-5, the J gene TRBJ2-3; 10 bases are a match to TRBD2. CDR3 length: 14 residues. V lost 6 bases to trimming and J lost 2 bases; unmatched junction nucleotides: 2. The germline V gene has CDR1 MNHEY and CDR2 SVGAGI.

The genes are TRBV9 and TRBJ2-7, with D possibly being TRBD1 or TRBD2 (5 bases each). V lost 3 bases to trimming and J lost 2 bases, with 9 bases between them. CDR3 size: 13 residues. Germline CDR1 and CDR2: SGDLS and YYNGEE. Written as DNA, the CDR3 is TGTGCCAGCAGCGCAAAGGGACCCTACGAGCAGTACTTC. The encoded protein is CASSAKGPYEQYF.